The 28 T cell receptor beta chains below come from one sample, sequenced in a study of glioma-infiltrating T cells. TCR alpha and beta CDR3 regions were amplified from RNA using iRepertoire nested multiplex PCR. Each CDR3 protein gets one entry after TCRdb re-called the multiplex PCR reads with MiXCR. The sample holds 400,000 or so distinct CDR3 sequences; 41% are singletons and the top ten take 12%. Sequenced sample: glioma tissue, nonneoplastic brain tissue, or PBMCs (not recorded which). These receptors came from a human donor with low-grade glioma or glioblastoma, undergoing nonglioma brain surgery, or in good health (not recorded which).

This clonotype was picked up one time. This sequence may be a read error, since a much larger clone differs from it by one base. The chain carries TRBV20-1 and TRBJ2-1; 7 nucleotides agree with TRBD2. CDR1 is DFQATT and CDR2 is SNEGSKA in the germline V gene (reference sequence). Unmatched junction bases numbered 16, after V lost 2 bases and J lost 6 bases. This CDR3 region has 17 residues. The CDR3 region is CSARSGAGEVRLNEQFF. The CDR3 DNA sequence: TGCAGTGCTAGATCCGGGGCGGGGGAGGTTCGGCTCAATGAGCAGTTCTTC.

This CDR3 is CARRPRGQGSYTQYF. CDR3 nucleotides: TGTGCCAGAAGGCCCAGGGGACAGGGTTCGTATACGCAGTATTTT. The chain uses TRBV6-2 or TRBV6-3 and TRBJ2-3, with TRBD1 identical over 9 bases. Looked up from germline, CDR1 is MNHEY and CDR2 is SVGEGT. This CDR3 has 15 amino acids. J was trimmed by 7 bases and V by 9 bases; bases with no gene match: 14.

Concerning this clonotype: A much larger clone differs by one base, so this may be a read error. V is TRBV27 and J is TRBJ1-6, with unresolved D. Germline lookup yields CDR1 MNHEY and CDR2 SMNVEV (reference sequence). There are 15 residues in the CDR3. Trimming took off 0 bases at V and 9 bases at J, with 12 bases between the two ends. The CDR3 protein is CASSLSSHRVSPLHF. The CDR3 DNA sequence: TGTGCCAGCAGTTTATCGTCTCATCGGGTTTCACCCCTCCACTTT.

This clonotype has ten or more counts. The chain employs TRBV6-1 and TRBJ2-7, with 13 positions matching TRBD2. The V gene's germline CDR1 is MNHNS and CDR2 SASEGT. J gave up 5 bases and V 4 bases, and 2 bases lay outside the gene matches. This CDR3 has 14 residues. In nucleotides, the CDR3 is TGTGCCAGCAGTGGGACTAGCGGGAGTAACGAGCAGTACTTC. Encoded protein: CASSGTSGSNEQYF.

This clonotype occurred many times. This sequence joins TRBV28 and TRBJ1-5; maybe TRBD1 (5 bases). The V gene's germline CDR1 is MDHEN and CDR2 SYDVKM. Between the trimmed V and J ends, which lost 7 bases and 7 bases, there was a span of 20 bases. The CDR3 loop spans 15 amino acids. The CDR3 loop is CASTLRGGAGQPQHF. CDR3 DNA sequence: TGTGCCAGCACCCTTCGGGGAGGGGCAGGACAGCCCCAGCATTTT.

Remarks on this clonotype: This may come from a read error, since a much larger clone is one base off. The chain carries TRBV20-1 and TRBJ2-1; D may be TRBD2 (6 bases). The CDR3 is 10 residues long. Germline CDR1 DFQATT, CDR2 SNEGSKA (reference sequence). The CDR3 sequence: CSATRLGRLF. The CDR3 bases are TGCAGTGCCACGAGACTAGGCCGGTTATTC.

A few counts support this clonotype. This sequence joins TRBV12-3 or TRBV12-4 and TRBJ2-3, with TRBD2 identical over 10 bases. The CDR3 length is 16 residues. The J segment lost 4 bases and the V segment lost 2 bases, leaving 6 bases of the junction unmatched. The CDR3 DNA is TGTGCCAGCAGTTTACGGCTAGCGGGAGCCGCAGATACGCAGTATTTT. Translation: CASSLRLAGAADTQYF.

The genes are TRBV4-2 and TRBJ2-1; 13 nucleotides agree with TRBD2. Germline V CDR1 and CDR2: LGHNA, YNFKEQ. Trimming cost V 3 bases and J 10 bases; bases outside gene matches: 9. The CDR3 is 16 amino acids. CDR3 in amino acids: CASSQDSGLAGLEQFF. The CDR3 DNA is TGTGCCAGCAGCCAGGACTCGGGACTAGCGGGACTGGAGCAGTTCTTC.

The genes are TRBV19 and TRBJ1-1; weak D call: TRBD1 (6 bases). The CDR3 runs to 14 residues. Trimming removed 4 bases from V and 4 bases from J, with 13 bases in between. The germline V gene has CDR1 LNHDA and CDR2 SQIVND (reference sequence). This chain's CDR3 is CASSTSGAFTEAFF. As DNA, the CDR3 is TGTGCCAGTAGTACCTCAGGGGCCTTCACTGAAGCTTTCTTT.

V and J are TRBV20-1 and TRBJ2-1, with no clear D. From germline, CDR1 is DFQATT and CDR2 SNEGSKA (reference sequence). V lost 6 bases, J lost 6 bases, and 18 bases lay in between. This CDR3 is built from 14 residues. The CDR3 spells CSASLGGRINEQFF. Here the CDR3 DNA reads TGCAGTGCCTCTTTAGGTGGCAGGATCAATGAGCAGTTCTTC.

This chain connects TRBV14 to TRBJ2-3; the D gene could be TRBD1 or TRBD2 (5 bases each). The ends were cut back, 4 bases at V and 0 bases at J, with 14 bases in the middle. The CDR3 contains 16 residues. Germline V gene data show CDR1 as SGHDN and CDR2 as FVKESK. This chain's CDR3 is CASSRLRGASTDTQYF. The CDR3 bases are TGTGCCAGCAGCCGCCTCAGAGGGGCAAGCACAGATACGCAGTATTTT.

The J gene is TRBJ2-7, the V gene TRBV7-9; 8 bases align to TRBD2. Trimming removed 1 base from V and 5 bases from J; junction bases left unmatched: 10. This CDR3 contains 16 residues. CDR1 SEHNR and CDR2 FQNEAQ come from the germline V gene (reference sequence). The CDR3 DNA reads as TGTGCCAGCAGCTTAGGTCCCGGGAGGGTAGGCGACGAGCAGTACTTC. Amino acid sequence: CASSLGPGRVGDEQYF.

The chain employs TRBV27 and TRBJ2-5, with TRBD2 matching 7 bases. CDR3 length equals 16 residues. Trimming removed 7 bases from V and 0 bases from J; junction bases left unmatched: 11. Germline assignment: CDR1 MNHEY and CDR2 SMNVEV (reference sequence). CDR3: CASTAGTSGDQETQYF. The CDR3, as DNA: TGTGCCAGCACGGCGGGAACGAGCGGGGACCAAGAGACCCAGTACTTC.

About this clonotype itself: This could be a read error, since a much larger clone is one nucleotide away. V is TRBV27 and J is TRBJ2-7, with TRBD2 as a possible D gene (5 bases). The V end was cut by 5 bases, the J end by 7 bases, with 18 bases between. There are 14 residues in the CDR3. In germline, CDR1 is MNHEY, CDR2 SMNVEV (reference sequence). CDR3 nucleotides: TGTGCCAGCAGTCAGCTTTGGGAAGCGGCAGAGCAGTACTTC. Translated, it gives CASSQLWEAAEQYF.

The genes are TRBV29-1 and TRBJ2-1; 7 bases match TRBD1. The J segment lost 1 base and the V segment lost 5 bases, leaving 11 bases of the junction unmatched. CDR1 and CDR2 (germline): SQVTM, ANQGSEA. The CDR3 spans 16 residues. The CDR3 bases are TGCAGCGTTTATACGACAGGGCGCGGTTCCTACAATGAGCAGTTCTTC. Residues: CSVYTTGRGSYNEQFF.

The table lists this clonotype with many counts. This sequence joins TRBV28 and TRBJ1-2; weak D call: TRBD1 (5 bases). CDR1 and CDR2 from the germline V gene are MDHEN and SYDVKM. The CDR3 runs 16 residues. V lost 1 base and J lost 8, with 20 bases in between. CDR3 protein: CASSLSPLRGPTGYTF. The CDR3 region has the DNA TGTGCCAGCAGTTTATCCCCGTTGAGGGGCCCAACCGGCTACACCTTC.

This clonotype occurred once. This may come from a read error, since a much larger clone is one base off. V is TRBV20-1 and J is TRBJ1-2, with D uncertain. The CDR3 consists of 12 residues. Trimming took 3 bases from V and 2 from J, leaving 7 bases between them. In germline, CDR1 is DFQATT, CDR2 SNEGSKA (reference sequence). Written as DNA, the CDR3 is TGCAGTGCTAGGAAACAGAACTATGGCTACACCTTC. Translation gives CSARKQNYGYTF.

The rearrangement uses TRBV5-6 and TRBJ1-1; D ambiguous. Germline V gene data show CDR1 as SGHDT and CDR2 as YYEEEE. The CDR3 is 13 residues long. Trimming stripped 4 bases from V and 5 bases from J, with 12 bases between. The CDR3 DNA is TGTGCCAGCAGCAGAGAGGACGGGACTGAAGCTTTCTTT. Translating gives CASSREDGTEAFF.

This clonotype has only one observation. The rearrangement links TRBV28 to TRBJ2-2; a weak D match, TRBD1 (5 bases). Deletions cut 8 bases from V and 2 bases from J, with 12 bases between. Per the germline V gene, CDR1 is MDHEN and CDR2 is SYDVKM. The CDR3 covers 14 residues. In nucleotides, the CDR3 is TGTGCCAGCCGCAGGGATTTAAACACCGGGGAGCTGTTTTTT. Amino acids: CASRRDLNTGELFF.

J is TRBJ2-1 and V is TRBV6-2 or TRBV6-3; 7 nucleotides align to TRBD2. The CDR3 totals 15 residues. With V trimmed by 2 bases and J by 6 bases, 7 bases remained unmatched. Germline CDR1 MNHEY, CDR2 SVGEGT. The CDR3 DNA sequence: TGTGCCAGCAGTTACGTGCGGGACTACCGCAATGAGCAGTTCTTC. Its protein is CASSYVRDYRNEQFF.

V is TRBV28 and J is TRBJ2-2, with D possibly TRBD1 on 6 matching bases. V gave up 8 bases and J gave up 6 bases, with 13 bases separating them. Germline CDR1 reads MDHEN; CDR2 reads SYDVKM. The CDR3 contains 13 residues. In DNA, the CDR3 is TGTGCCAGCCGTACAGGGATCGCCGGGGAGCTGTTTTTT. Translating it yields CASRTGIAGELFF.

The chain couples TRBV13 to TRBJ2-3, with 12 bases aligning to TRBD2. Looked up from germline, CDR1 is PRHDT and CDR2 is FYEKMQ (reference sequence). This CDR3 is 17 amino acids long. The junction had 11 bases not matched to a gene; V was cut back by 5 bases and J by 5 bases. The CDR3 sequence: CASSLRLAGAQVDTQYF. The CDR3 DNA reads as TGTGCCAGCAGCCTGCGACTAGCGGGAGCGCAGGTAGATACGCAGTATTTT.

The V and J genes are TRBV3-1 and TRBJ2-7; D remains unclear. V was shortened by 6 bases and J by 13 bases, with 25 bases between the two germline ends. This CDR3 has 14 residues. In germline, CDR1 is LGHDT, CDR2 YNNKEL (reference sequence). The CDR3 nucleotides read TGTGCCAGCAGACATGCAGGCTTGAACACTGAAGCTTACTTC. This sequence encodes CASRHAGLNTEAYF.

This clonotype came up a few times. The chain couples TRBV4-1 to TRBJ2-7; the D is unclear. Per the germline V gene, CDR1 is MGHRA and CDR2 is YSYEKL. This CDR3 has 15 amino acids. V dropped 0 bases and J dropped 0 bases, with 9 bases sitting between them. The CDR3 sequence: CASSQDMDLSYEQYF. CDR3 in DNA: TGCGCCAGCAGCCAAGATATGGACCTCTCCTACGAGCAGTACTTC.

About this clonotype: A read error is likely, as this CDR3 ends without the conserved phenylalanine or tryptophan. The J gene is TRBJ1-5, the V gene TRBV7-6; D remains ambiguous. Germline CDR1 and CDR2: SGHVS and FNYEAQ. CDR3 length: 16 amino acids. V was shortened by 4 bases and J by 4 bases, with 17 bases between the two germline ends. CDR3 sequence: CASSSVGVRDNQPQHS. Here the CDR3 DNA reads TGTGCCAGCAGCTCAGTTGGAGTCAGAGATAATCAGCCCCAGCATTCT.

To note about this clonotype: A much larger clonotype is one base distant, so this may be a read error. The genes are TRBV6-2 or TRBV6-3 and TRBJ2-1; TRBD2 matches at 9 bases. This CDR3 has 17 residues. Germline values: CDR1 MNHEY, CDR2 SVGEGT. The CDR3 DNA reads as TGTGCCAGCGGTTACTCGCTTAGCGGGAGTATCCACAATGAGCAGTTCTTC. This translates into CASGYSLSGSIHNEQFF.

In this sample, this clonotype turned up many times. The chain recombines TRBV6-1 with TRBJ2-3, with D possibly TRBD1 on 6 matching bases. The CDR3 extends over 14 amino acids. V was shortened by 5 bases and J by 4 bases, with 13 bases between the two germline ends. Germline V gene lookup returns CDR1 MNHNS and CDR2 SASEGT. CDR3 region: CASSTGTRADTQYF. The CDR3 DNA reads TGTGCCAGCAGTACCGGGACAAGGGCAGATACGCAGTATTTT.

This clonotype showed up just a few times. V usage is TRBV7-2 and J usage is TRBJ2-3, with 8 bases lining up with TRBD1. The V and J ends lost 5 bases and 3 bases, in that order; junction bases with no gene match: 10. This CDR3 comprises 16 residues. Germline assignment: CDR1 SGHTA and CDR2 FQGNSA. The CDR3 reads CASSDPTGADTDTQYF. DNA of the CDR3: TGTGCCAGCAGCGACCCGACAGGGGCGGATACAGATACGCAGTATTTT. Complete variable domain (other parts from reference TRBV7-2 and TRBJ2-3): GAGVSQSPSNKVTEKGKDVELRCDPISGHTALYWYRQSLGQGLEFLIYFQGNSAPDKSGLPSDRFSAERTGGSVSTLTIQRTQQEDSAVYLCASSDPTGADTDTQYFGPGTRLTVL.